One and the same sample provided the 5 T cell receptor beta chains below, sequenced in a study of cytomegalovirus exposure and HLA in healthy donors. PCR was performed using 60 Vbeta and 13 Jbeta primers. TCRdb's copy holds only in-frame clones and misses some; the assay was immunoSEQ multiplex PCR. The sample includes around 130,000 clones, roughly 82% of them seen just once. Sequencing was performed on PBMCs. These receptors were taken from a man aged 45-60 years in good health and CMV-seronegative.

The chain couples TRBV5-4 to TRBJ1-1, with TRBD1 as a possible D gene (5 bases). Looked up from germline, CDR1 is SGHNT and CDR2 is YYREEE (reference sequence). The CDR3 is made up of 13 amino acids. The V end was cut by 1 base, the J end by 7 bases, with 11 bases between. CDR3 protein: CASSLLGQGEAFF. CDR3 in DNA: TGTGCCAGCAGCTTGTTGGGGCAGGGTGAAGCTTTCTTT.

The chain uses TRBV4-1 and TRBJ2-2; D not resolved. CDR3 length: 14 amino acids. V dropped 3 bases and J dropped 3 bases, with 8 bases sitting between them. The V gene's germline CDR1 is MGHRA and CDR2 YSYEKL. The CDR3, as DNA: TGCGCCAGCAGCCAGGTTCGGGACACCGGGGAGCTGTTTTTT. It specifies CASSQVRDTGELFF.

CDR3 region: CASSRTGANTEAFF. As DNA, the CDR3 is TGTGCCAGCTCACGGACGGGAGCGAACACTGAAGCTTTCTTT. The genes are TRBV18 and TRBJ1-1; D remains unclear. This CDR3 is 14 amino acids long. Looked up from germline, CDR1 is KGHSH and CDR2 is LQKENI. V lost 4 bases and J 1 base, leaving 10 bases between the germline ends.

The V gene is TRBV5-5, the J gene TRBJ2-7; 7 nucleotides align to TRBD1. Germline loops: CDR1 SGHKS, CDR2 YYEKEE (reference sequence). The trim removed 0 bases at V and 2 bases at J, leaving 5 bases unmatched. This CDR3 region has 15 residues. CDR3 loop: CASSLGGTAPYEQYF. CDR3 DNA: TGTGCCAGCAGCTTGGGTGGGACAGCTCCCTACGAGCAGTACTTC.

In its sample, this clone was seen once. The chain uses TRBV6-5 and TRBJ2-3, with D possibly matching TRBD2 (5 bases). With 0 bases removed from V and 4 bases from J, the gap between germline ends came to 5 bases. The CDR3 consists of 13 residues. CDR1 and CDR2 from the germline V gene are MNHEY and SVGAGI. Written as DNA, the CDR3 is TGTGCCAGCAGTTACTCGAGGGCAGATACGCAGTATTTT. It specifies CASSYSRADTQYF.